This TCR beta chain was sequenced for a study of memory CD4+ T cells and cytomegalovirus serostatus. Across the study: Donors were healthy Belgian adults, 10 or so CMV seropositive and about two dozen seronegative.

Single viable CD3+CD4+CD8-CD45RO+ cells were sorted as the memory CD4+ T cells. On this clone itself: Antigen specificity is unknown.

Clones were read by immunoSEQ multiplex PCR, and TCRdb kept only the in-frame ones, dropping some. Among tens of thousands of clones listed, approximately 79% were seen once. The CDR3 is made up of 15 amino acids. Germline-derived CDR1 and CDR2 are SGHRS and YFSETQ. J was trimmed by 8 bases and V by 3 bases; bases with no gene match: 5. Study-wide findings and caveats: CMV serostatus prediction reached median AUC about 0.95, or 0.9 with US-trained model. CD4+ memory repertoires contained about two fifths of the 164 reported CMV TCRbeta sequences.

Source material: memory CD4+ T cells from blood. This TCR came from an adult in good health and CMV-seronegative. The genes are TRBV5-1 and TRBJ1-4, with 12 bases that match TRBD1. The CDR3 coding sequence is TGCGCCAGCAGCTCCGGGACAGGGGGCGGCGAAAAACTGTTTTTT. Amino acid sequence: CASSSGTGGGEKLFF.